The 19 T cell receptor beta chains given below trace back to one sample, sequenced in a study of T cell repertoires in cytomegalovirus infection. TCRdb re-called the reads with MiXCR, one entry per CDR3 protein. Here the sample spans 450,000 to 550,000 distinct CDR3 sequences, 16% being singletons. The sequencing sample was made of CD8+ T cells from PBMCs. All receptors derive from a human donor in good health (CMV status not recorded). Some clones in this sample may be carry-over from other donors' samples.

V and J are TRBV7-6 and TRBJ1-1; 9 nucleotides agree with TRBD1. V dropped 5 bases and J dropped 0; count of bases not matched to a gene: 4. The CDR3 is 15 amino acids. Per germline, CDR1 SGHVS and CDR2 FNYEAQ. The CDR3 is CASSRTGELNTEAFF. CDR3 coding DNA: TGTGCCAGCAGCCGGACAGGGGAATTGAACACTGAAGCTTTCTTT.

This clonotype was seen a few times. Just one base apart from a much larger clone, this may be a read error. The rearrangement links TRBV11-2 to TRBJ2-3; D is uncertain. The CDR3 runs 11 residues. Germline loops: CDR1 SGHAT, CDR2 FQNNGV. V lost 6 bases and J lost 2, with 3 bases in between. The CDR3 nucleotides are TGTGCCAGCAGAACCACAGATACGCAGTATTTT. It translates to CASRTTDTQYF. The entire variable domain, with the rest obtained from reference TRBV11-2 and TRBJ2-3, is as follows: EAGVAQSPRYKIIEKRQSVAFWCNPISGHATLYWYQQILGQGPKLLIQFQNNGVVDDSQLPKDRFSAERLKGVDSTLKIQPAKLEDSAVYLCASRTTDTQYFGPGTRLTVL.

This clonotype was observed at least ten times. The chain has TRBV6-1 and TRBJ2-3, with unresolved D. The germline gives CDR1 MNHNS, CDR2 SASEGT. Trimming removed 3 bases from V and 6 bases from J, with 13 bases in between. The CDR3 sequence is 14 residues long. CDR3 sequence reads: CASSDRALQDTQYF. CDR3 coding DNA: TGTGCCAGCAGTGATCGGGCTTTACAGGATACGCAGTATTTT.

This clonotype was seen many times. The genes are TRBV7-3 and TRBJ2-5; D possibly corresponds to TRBD2 (5 bases). CDR1 is SGHTA, CDR2 FQGTGA, per germline. With 4 bases removed from V and 0 bases from J, the gap between germline ends came to 12 bases. The CDR3 is made up of 15 amino acids. CDR3 DNA: TGTGCCAGCAGCTCCAGCGGCGGCAACCAAGAGACCCAGTACTTC. Residues: CASSSSGGNQETQYF.

The gene calls are TRBV29-1 and TRBJ2-2; D ambiguous. The CDR3 has 13 residues. Trimming took off 4 bases at V and 1 base at J, with 7 bases between the two ends. Germline V gene lookup returns CDR1 SQVTM and CDR2 ANQGSEA. The CDR3 DNA reads TGCAGCGTTGTATACGGGAACACCGGGGAGCTGTTTTTT. Amino acid sequence: CSVVYGNTGELFF.

V gene TRBV9 combines with J gene TRBJ2-1; D is ambiguous. Trimming pared 3 bases from V and 0 bases from J, leaving 13 bases between. The CDR3 has 16 amino acids. Germline values: CDR1 SGDLS, CDR2 YYNGEE. The CDR3 DNA follows: TGTGCCAGCAGCGGACCAAGGCTAGGCTCCTACAATGAGCAGTTCTTC. It translates to CASSGPRLGSYNEQFF. The full variable domain, completed using reference TRBV9 and TRBJ2-1, is DSGVTQTPKHLITATGQRVTLRCSPRSGDLSVYWYQQSLDQGLQFLIQYYNGEERAKGNILERFSAQQFPDLHSELNLSSLELGDSALYFCASSGPRLGSYNEQFFGPGTRLTVL.

This clonotype was detected ten times or more. J is TRBJ2-5 and V is TRBV6-5; D is possibly TRBD2 (6 bases). The CDR3 has 15 residues. V lost 2 bases and J lost 5, with 15 bases in between. Germline V gene data show CDR1 as MNHEY and CDR2 as SVGAGI. Here the CDR3 reads CASSYRTPRGETQYF. CDR3 bases: TGTGCCAGCAGTTACCGAACACCTCGGGGGGAGACCCAGTACTTC.

The gene calls are TRBV28 and TRBJ1-4; 8 positions agree with TRBD1. This CDR3 is built from 15 residues. Germline V gene lookup returns CDR1 MDHEN and CDR2 SYDVKM. Trimming took 6 bases from V and 5 from J; bases not matched to a gene: 8. The CDR3 sequence is CASSPGGRVNEKLFF. CDR3 coding DNA: TGTGCCAGCAGCCCAGGGGGCAGGGTCAATGAAAAACTGTTTTTT.

This clonotype occurred a few times. The CDR3 reads CASSLYSGGPYNEQFF. For the CDR3, the DNA is TGTGCCAGCAGTTTATACAGCGGGGGCCCCTACAATGAGCAGTTCTTC. This sequence joins TRBV27 and TRBJ2-1, with 8 bases lining up with TRBD2. This CDR3 has 16 amino acids. V was clipped by 1 base and J by 2 bases; unmatched bases: 4. Germline lookup yields CDR1 MNHEY and CDR2 SMNVEV (reference sequence).

This clonotype came up a few times. V is TRBV29-1 and J is TRBJ1-1; D is unclear. From germline, CDR1 is SQVTM and CDR2 ANQGSEA. The CDR3 extends over 12 amino acids. Trimming took off 7 bases at V and 6 bases at J, with 15 bases between the two ends. The CDR3: CSGRSEGSEAFF. The CDR3 nucleotides read TGCAGCGGGAGGTCAGAGGGCTCTGAAGCTTTCTTT.

This clonotype was counted at least ten times. The chain combines TRBV7-8 with TRBJ2-3; D unclear. Germline CDR1 and CDR2: SGHVS and FQNEAQ. Trimming took 4 bases from V and 2 from J, leaving 10 bases between them. The CDR3 loop spans 14 amino acids. The CDR3 sequence: CASSSRGYTDTQYF. The CDR3 nucleotides read TGTGCCAGCAGCTCCCGTGGGTACACAGATACGCAGTATTTT.

The J gene is TRBJ2-2, the V gene TRBV10-3, with TRBD2 matching over 12 bases. From germline, CDR1 is ENHRY and CDR2 SYGVKD. V lost 8 bases, J lost 10 bases, and 14 bases stayed unmatched. This CDR3 region has 16 residues. The CDR3 loop is CAIDKSSSGRAVELFF. CDR3 nucleotide sequence: TGTGCCATCGATAAATCGTCTAGCGGGAGGGCCGTGGAGCTGTTTTTT.

The chain employs TRBV12-3 or TRBV12-4 and TRBJ2-3; no clear D. This CDR3 region has 11 residues. The ends were cut back, 8 bases at V and 7 bases at J, with 10 bases in the middle. CDR3 DNA: TGTGCCAGCCGAAAGGCGTATACGCAGTATTTT. Its translation is CASRKAYTQYF.

This clonotype was seen repeatedly, ten times or more. The chain combines TRBV28 with TRBJ1-2; the D is unclear. In germline, CDR1 is MDHEN, CDR2 SYDVKM. V was pared by 2 bases and J by 0 bases, with 4 bases between. This CDR3 has 13 residues. The CDR3 sequence: CASSLRANYGYTF. The CDR3 bases are TGTGCCAGCAGTTTAAGGGCTAACTATGGCTACACCTTC.

The table lists this clonotype with a few counts. The rearrangement links TRBV30 to TRBJ2-7; D might be TRBD1 or TRBD2, each matching 5 bases. CDR3 length: 12 amino acids. Germline V gene data show CDR1 as GTSNPN and CDR2 as SVGIG (reference sequence). Trimming shortened V by 5 bases and J by 3 bases, and 11 bases separated the two germline ends. The CDR3 protein is CAWASGSYEQYF. CDR3 DNA sequence: TGTGCCTGGGCCTCAGGGAGCTACGAGCAGTACTTC.

The chain carries TRBV7-2 and TRBJ2-7, with D maybe TRBD1 (7 bases). With 4 bases removed from V and 7 bases from J, the gap between germline ends came to 14 bases. The CDR3 consists of 13 residues. Germline lookup yields CDR1 SGHTA and CDR2 FQGNSA. The CDR3 loop is CASSSQGEDEQYF. The CDR3 DNA follows: TGTGCCAGCAGCTCTCAGGGGGAGGATGAGCAGTACTTC.

This chain's CDR3 is CASSYSQLISSYNEQFF. DNA of the CDR3: TGTGCCAGCAGTTACTCCCAGTTGATCAGCTCCTACAATGAGCAGTTCTTC. This rearrangement joins TRBV6-2 or TRBV6-3 to TRBJ2-1; D is unclear. The CDR3 is 17 amino acids. V was shortened by 0 bases and J by 0 bases, with 12 bases between the two germline ends. Germline V CDR1 and CDR2: MNHEY, SVGEGT.

This clonotype came up many times. The chain employs TRBV7-9 and TRBJ2-1; possibly TRBD2 for D (5 bases). V lost 5 bases, J lost 7 bases, and 9 bases lay in between. Germline assignment: CDR1 SEHNR and CDR2 FQNEAQ (reference sequence). CDR3 size: 12 residues. The CDR3 spells CASSAGLNEQFF. CDR3 bases: TGTGCCAGCAGCGCCGGACTGAATGAGCAGTTCTTC.

This clonotype occurred many times. The CDR3: CASSPRGGAVDTQYF. DNA of the CDR3: TGTGCCAGCAGCCCCCGCGGGGGGGCCGTAGATACGCAGTATTTT. V gene TRBV7-3 combines with J gene TRBJ2-3, with 9 bases lining up with TRBD2. CDR3 length: 15 residues. V was pared by 5 bases and J by 5 bases, with 8 bases of the junction left unmatched. Germline V gives CDR1 SGHTA, CDR2 FQGTGA.